This T cell receptor (beta chain) emerged from a study of shared clonotypes between healthy human individuals. There are 14 residues in the CDR3. The germline V gene has CDR1 SGDLS and CDR2 YYNGEE. V lost 4 bases to trimming and J lost 4 bases; unmatched junction nucleotides: 7. Assay runs were performed at deep level. Using immunoSEQ multiplex PCR, the repertoire was profiled, and TCRdb retains in-frame clones only, with some absent. In the table there are about 2.4 million clones, 93% of which are singletons. This TCR was sampled from a man in his late teens or twenties in good health. Some clones in this sample may be carry-over from other donors' samples. The sample consisted of naive CD4+ T cells from PBMCs. The subset: CD45RA+ positively selected. The rearrangement joins TRBV9 to TRBJ1-1, with TRBD1 matching 7 bases. The CDR3 nucleotides read TGTGCCAGCAGCCCAGGGGGGGGTCGCACTGAAGCTTTCTTT. This encodes CASSPGGGRTEAFF.